This T cell receptor beta chain was identified in a study of T cells in Graves' hyperthyroidism and ophthalmopathy. PBMCs were obtained from approximately 10 ml fresh peripheral blood. V shed 4 bases and J shed 5 bases, with 12 bases lying between them. The CDR3 has 13 residues. The germline V gene has CDR1 SGDLS and CDR2 YYNGEE. Overall study findings and caveats: Separating ophthalmopathy from stable hyperthyroidism was achieved by a 13 V-J model. The model predicted ophthalmopathy a median around 6 months before onset. Most thyroid clonotypes that were expanded above 0.001 also turned up in blood.

The investigators amplified TCR beta CDR3 regions from RNA transcripts. The TCR CDR3 was amplified in a first-round RT-PCR using the HTBI primer set. Via MiXCR, TCRdb re-called the multiplex PCR reads, giving one row per CDR3 protein. Of around 690,000 distinct CDR3 sequences listed, around 16% were seen once; the top ten hold 15% to 17%. Concerning this clonotype: Its target is unknown.

This receptor was identified in a man in his fifties or sixties with Graves' hyperthyroidism. The rearrangement joins TRBV9 to TRBJ1-2; D is ambiguous. The sample consisted of blood. The CDR3 reads CASSPRATYGYTF. DNA of the CDR3: TGTGCCAGCAGCCCCCGTGCCACTTATGGCTACACCTTC.